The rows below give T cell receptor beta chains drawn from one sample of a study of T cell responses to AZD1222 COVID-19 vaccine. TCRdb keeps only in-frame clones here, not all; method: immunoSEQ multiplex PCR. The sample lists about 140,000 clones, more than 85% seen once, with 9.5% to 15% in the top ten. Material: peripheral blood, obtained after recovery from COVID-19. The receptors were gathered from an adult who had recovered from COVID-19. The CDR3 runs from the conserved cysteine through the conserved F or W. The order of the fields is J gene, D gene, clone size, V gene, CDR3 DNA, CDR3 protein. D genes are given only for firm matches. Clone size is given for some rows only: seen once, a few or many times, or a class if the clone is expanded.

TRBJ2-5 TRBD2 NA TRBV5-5 TGTGCCAGCAGCTTGGGACTAGCGGGCCAAGAGACCCAGTACTTC CASSLGLAGQETQYF
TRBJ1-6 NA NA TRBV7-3 TGTGCCAGCAGCTTAAGCTTGAATTCACCCCTCCACTTT CASSLSLNSPLHF
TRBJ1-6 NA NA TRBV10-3 TGTGCCATCAGTGAGTCAGCGGGGGCGAGGAATTCACCCCTCCACTTT CAISESAGARNSPLHF
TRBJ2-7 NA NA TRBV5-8 TGTGCCAGCAGCTTACGGACAGCTAGCTCCTACGAGCAGTACTTC CASSLRTASSYEQYF
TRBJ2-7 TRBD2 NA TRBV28 TGTGCCAGCAGTTTAGCGGGACTAGCGGGATCGAACGAGCAGTACTTC CASSLAGLAGSNEQYF
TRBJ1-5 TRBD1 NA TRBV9 TGTGCCAGCAGCTTAACCGGGACAGGGGGCGAGCCCCAGCATTTT CASSLTGTGGEPQHF
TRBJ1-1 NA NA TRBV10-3 TGTGCCATCAGTGACGCGGAACGGATGAACACTGAAGCTTTCTTT CAISDAERMNTEAFF
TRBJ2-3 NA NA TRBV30 TGTGCCTGGAGTGTACAGGGACAAACGCAGTATTTT CAWSVQGQTQYF
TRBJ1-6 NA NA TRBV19 TGTGCCAGTAGCCGCGGGTTTGGTTCACCCCTCCACTTT CASSRGFGSPLHF
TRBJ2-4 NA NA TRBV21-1 TGTGCCAGCAGTGGGACCGGGACTGAAAACATTCAGTACTTC CASSGTGTENIQYF
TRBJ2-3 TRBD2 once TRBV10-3 TGTGCCAGTTGGGGGGGGACTGGTAGCGGCACAGATACGCAGTATTTT CASWGGTGSGTDTQYF
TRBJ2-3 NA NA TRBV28 TGTGCCAGCAGTTCCCCTAGGATAAGCACAGATACGCAGTATTTT CASSSPRISTDTQYF
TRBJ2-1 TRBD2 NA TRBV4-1 TGCGCCAGCAGCCAGGGGGGCCAGCGGGAGGTTGGAAATGAGCAGTTCTTC CASSQGGQREVGNEQFF
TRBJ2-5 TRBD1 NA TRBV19 TGTGCCAGTAGTCCCCAAAGACAGGGCGGGCAAGAGACCCAGTACTTC CASSPQRQGGQETQYF
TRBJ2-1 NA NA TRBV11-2 TGTGCCAGCAGCGGGGACTGGACTAATGAGCAGTTCTTC CASSGDWTNEQFF
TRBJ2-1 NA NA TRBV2 TGTGCCAGCAGTGAACGTCGGGATTCCTACAATGAGCAGTTCTTC CASSERRDSYNEQFF
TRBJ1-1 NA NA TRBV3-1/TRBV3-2 TGTGCCAGCAGCCATAGGGACCGCCACACTGAAGCTTTCTTT CASSHRDRHTEAFF